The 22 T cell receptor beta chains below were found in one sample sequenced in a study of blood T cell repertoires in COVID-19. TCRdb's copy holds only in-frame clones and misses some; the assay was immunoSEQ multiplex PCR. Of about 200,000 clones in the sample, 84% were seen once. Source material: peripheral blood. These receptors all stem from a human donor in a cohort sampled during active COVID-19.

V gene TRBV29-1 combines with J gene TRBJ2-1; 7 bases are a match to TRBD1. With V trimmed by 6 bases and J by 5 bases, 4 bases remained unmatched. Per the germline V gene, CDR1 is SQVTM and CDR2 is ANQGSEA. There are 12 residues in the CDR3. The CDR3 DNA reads TGCAGCGTAGATACAGGGGACAATGAGCAGTTCTTC. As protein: CSVDTGDNEQFF.

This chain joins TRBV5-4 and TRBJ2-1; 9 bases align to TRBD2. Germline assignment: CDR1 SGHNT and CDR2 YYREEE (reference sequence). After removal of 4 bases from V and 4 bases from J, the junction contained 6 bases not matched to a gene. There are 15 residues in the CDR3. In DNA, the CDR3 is TGTGCCAGCAGCGCCGGGACTAGCCATTACAATGAGCAGTTCTTC. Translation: CASSAGTSHYNEQFF.

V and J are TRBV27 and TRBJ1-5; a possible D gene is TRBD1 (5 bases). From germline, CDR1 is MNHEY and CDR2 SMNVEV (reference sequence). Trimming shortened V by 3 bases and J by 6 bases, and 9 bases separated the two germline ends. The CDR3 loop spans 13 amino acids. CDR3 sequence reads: CASSFRRGQPQHF. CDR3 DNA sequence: TGTGCCAGCAGTTTCCGGAGGGGTCAGCCCCAGCATTTT.

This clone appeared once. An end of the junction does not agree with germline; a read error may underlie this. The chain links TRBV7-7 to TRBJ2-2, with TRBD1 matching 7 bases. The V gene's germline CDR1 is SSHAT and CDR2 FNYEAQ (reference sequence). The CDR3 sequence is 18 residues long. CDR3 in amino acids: CASSLDPRQGSNTGELFF. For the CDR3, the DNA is TGTGCTAGCAGCTTAGATCCTCGACAGGGTTCGAACACCGGGGAGCTGTTTTTT.

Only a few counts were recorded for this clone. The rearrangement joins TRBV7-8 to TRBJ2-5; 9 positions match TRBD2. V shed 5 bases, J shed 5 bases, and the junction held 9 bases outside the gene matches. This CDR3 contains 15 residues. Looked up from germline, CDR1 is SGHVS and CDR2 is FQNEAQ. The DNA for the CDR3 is TGTGCCAGCAGCCCGGGACTAGCCTTCCACGAGACCCAGTACTTC. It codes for CASSPGLAFHETQYF. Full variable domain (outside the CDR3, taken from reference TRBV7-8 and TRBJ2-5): GAGVSQSPRYKVAKRGQDVALRCDPISGHVSLFWYQQALGQGPEFLTYFQNEAQLDKSGLPSDRFFAERPEGSVSTLKIQRTQQEDSAVYLCASSPGLAFHETQYFGPGTRLLVL.

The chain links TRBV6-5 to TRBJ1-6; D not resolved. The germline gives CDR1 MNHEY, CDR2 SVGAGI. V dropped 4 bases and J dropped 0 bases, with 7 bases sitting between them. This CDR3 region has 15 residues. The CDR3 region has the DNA TGTGCCAGCAGTTTTCGGAGCTCCTATAATTCACCCCTCCACTTT. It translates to CASSFRSSYNSPLHF.

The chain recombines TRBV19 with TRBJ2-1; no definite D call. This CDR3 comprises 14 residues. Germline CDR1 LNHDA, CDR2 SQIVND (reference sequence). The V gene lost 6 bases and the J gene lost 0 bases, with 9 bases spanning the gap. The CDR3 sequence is CASRPFSSYNEQFF. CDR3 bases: TGTGCCAGTAGGCCGTTCAGCTCCTACAATGAGCAGTTCTTC.

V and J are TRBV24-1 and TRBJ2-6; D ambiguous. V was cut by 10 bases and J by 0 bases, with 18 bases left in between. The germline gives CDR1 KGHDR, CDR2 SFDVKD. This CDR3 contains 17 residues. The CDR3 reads CATTEDLFSSGANVLTF. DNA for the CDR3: TGTGCCACGACTGAGGATTTATTCAGCTCTGGGGCCAACGTCCTGACTTTC.

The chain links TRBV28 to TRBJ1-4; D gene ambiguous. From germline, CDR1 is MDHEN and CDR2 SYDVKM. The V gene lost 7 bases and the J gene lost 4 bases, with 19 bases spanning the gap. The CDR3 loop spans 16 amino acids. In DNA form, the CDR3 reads TGTGCCAGCACTCCCGCGTCTACAGCCCATAATGAAAAACTGTTTTTT. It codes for CASTPASTAHNEKLFF.

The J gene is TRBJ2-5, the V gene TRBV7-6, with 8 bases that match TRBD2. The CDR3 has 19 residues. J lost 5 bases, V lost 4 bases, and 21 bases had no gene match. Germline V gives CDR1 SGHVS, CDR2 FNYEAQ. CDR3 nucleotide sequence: TGTGCCAGCAGCTCCACGGGGGGAAAGTACGGGACTAGTGGTGAGACCCAGTACTTC. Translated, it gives CASSSTGGKYGTSGETQYF.

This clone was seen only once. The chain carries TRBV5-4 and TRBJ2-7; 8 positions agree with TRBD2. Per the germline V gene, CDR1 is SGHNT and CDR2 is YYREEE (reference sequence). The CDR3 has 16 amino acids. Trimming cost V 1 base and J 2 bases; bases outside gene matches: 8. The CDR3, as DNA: TGTGCCAGCAGCTTGTTGGCGGGAGGTTCCACCTACGAGCAGTACTTC. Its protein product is CASSLLAGGSTYEQYF.

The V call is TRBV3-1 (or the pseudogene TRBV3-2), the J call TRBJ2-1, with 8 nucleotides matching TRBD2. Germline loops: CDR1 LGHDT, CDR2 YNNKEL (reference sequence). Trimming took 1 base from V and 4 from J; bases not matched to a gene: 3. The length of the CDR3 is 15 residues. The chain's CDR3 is CASSQVAGIYNEQFF. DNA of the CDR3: TGTGCCAGCAGCCAAGTAGCGGGAATATACAATGAGCAGTTCTTC.

The CDR3 spells CASSSWKAGVNTEAFF. CDR3 DNA sequence: TGTGCCAGCAGTTCTTGGAAGGCCGGGGTGAACACTGAAGCTTTCTTT. The chain carries TRBV28 and TRBJ1-1; D is uncertain. This CDR3 is 16 amino acids long. V dropped 4 bases and J dropped 0 bases, with 15 bases sitting between them. The germline V gene encodes CDR1 MDHEN and CDR2 SYDVKM.

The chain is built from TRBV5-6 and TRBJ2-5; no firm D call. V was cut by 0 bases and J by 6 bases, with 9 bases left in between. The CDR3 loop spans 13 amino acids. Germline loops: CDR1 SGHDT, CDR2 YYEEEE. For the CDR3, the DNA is TGTGCCAGCAGCTTGGACCTGGGCAAGACCCAGTACTTC. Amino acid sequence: CASSLDLGKTQYF.

CDR3 protein: CASSLRWGGPQYF. As DNA, the CDR3 is TGTGCCAGCAGCTTAAGGTGGGGGGGTCCCCAGTACTTC. The chain uses TRBV7-2 and TRBJ2-5; TRBD2 aligns across 7 bases. Trimming took 2 bases from V and 9 from J; bases not matched to a gene: 6. CDR3 length equals 13 residues. The germline V gene has CDR1 SGHTA and CDR2 FQGNSA.

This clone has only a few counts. The CDR3 DNA sequence: TGTGCCTGGAGTTTCCAAGGAGGTCAGCCCCAGCATTTT. This translates into CAWSFQGGQPQHF. The chain is built from TRBV30 and TRBJ1-5; D unclear. The CDR3 totals 13 residues. V was clipped by 2 bases and J by 6 bases, with 11 bases between them. Germline loops: CDR1 GTSNPN, CDR2 SVGIG (reference sequence).

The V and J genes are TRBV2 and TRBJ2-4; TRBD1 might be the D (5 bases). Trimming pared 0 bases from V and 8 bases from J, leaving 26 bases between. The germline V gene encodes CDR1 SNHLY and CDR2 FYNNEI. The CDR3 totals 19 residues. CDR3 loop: CASSEARTSAIQGRDIQYF. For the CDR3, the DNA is TGTGCCAGCAGTGAAGCAAGAACCAGCGCGATCCAGGGAAGGGACATTCAGTACTTC.

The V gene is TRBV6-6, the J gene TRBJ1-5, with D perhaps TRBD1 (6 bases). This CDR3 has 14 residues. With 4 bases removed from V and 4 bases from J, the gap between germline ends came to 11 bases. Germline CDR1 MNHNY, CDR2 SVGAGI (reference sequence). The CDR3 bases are TGTGCCAGCAGTTCCTGGACAGCAAATCAGCCCCAGCATTTT. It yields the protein CASSSWTANQPQHF.

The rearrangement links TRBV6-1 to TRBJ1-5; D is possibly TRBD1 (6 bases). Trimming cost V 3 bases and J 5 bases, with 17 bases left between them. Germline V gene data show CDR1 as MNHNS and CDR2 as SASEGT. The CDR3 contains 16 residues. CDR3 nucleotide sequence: TGTGCCAGCAGTGATCCTTCCGGGACAAAAGATCAGCCCCAGCATTTT. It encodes CASSDPSGTKDQPQHF.

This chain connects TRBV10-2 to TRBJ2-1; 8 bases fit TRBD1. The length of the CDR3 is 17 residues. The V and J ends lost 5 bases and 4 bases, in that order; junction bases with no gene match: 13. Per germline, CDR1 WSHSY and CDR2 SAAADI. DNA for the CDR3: TGCGCCAGCAGTACCAAGACAGGGGCCTCTTTTTACAATGAGCAGTTCTTC. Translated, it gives CASSTKTGASFYNEQFF.

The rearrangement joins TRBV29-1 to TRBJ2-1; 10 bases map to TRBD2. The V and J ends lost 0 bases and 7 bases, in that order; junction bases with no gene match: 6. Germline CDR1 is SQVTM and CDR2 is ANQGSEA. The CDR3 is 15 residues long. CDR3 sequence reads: CSVEESGRALNEQFF. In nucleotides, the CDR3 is TGCAGCGTTGAAGAAAGCGGGAGGGCCTTAAATGAGCAGTTCTTC.

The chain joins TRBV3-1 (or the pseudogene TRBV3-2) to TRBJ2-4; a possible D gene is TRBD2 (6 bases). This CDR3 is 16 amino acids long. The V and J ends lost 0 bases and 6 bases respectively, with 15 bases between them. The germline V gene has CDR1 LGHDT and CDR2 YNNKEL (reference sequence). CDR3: CASSQDRKGRGNIQYF. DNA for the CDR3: TGTGCCAGCAGCCAAGATCGTAAAGGGCGGGGAAACATTCAGTACTTC.